The 27 T cell receptor beta chains given below trace back to one sample, sequenced in a study of cytotoxic CD8 clonotypes in ibrutinib-treated CLL. Assay used: immunoSEQ multiplex PCR; TCRdb lists only in-frame clones, some missing. The table has roughly 200,000 clones, about 72% seen once; the top ten hold roughly 13%. The sequencing here drew on PBMCs, taken after 24 months of ibrutinib treatment. These TCRs come from a human donor with chronic lymphocytic leukemia.

J is TRBJ2-1 and V is TRBV20-1; D gene unclear. There are 10 residues in the CDR3. V was clipped by 3 bases and J by 10 bases, with 7 bases between them. Germline-derived CDR1 and CDR2 are DFQATT and SNEGSKA (reference sequence). The DNA of the CDR3 is TGCAGTGCTAGTTACGGGGAGCAGTTCTTC. Protein sequence: CSASYGEQFF.

The V call is TRBV30, the J call TRBJ2-7; no clear D. This CDR3 is built from 12 residues. V was shortened by 8 bases and J by 1 base, with 12 bases between the two germline ends. From germline, CDR1 is GTSNPN and CDR2 SVGIG (reference sequence). In nucleotides, the CDR3 is TGTGCCAGCTTGGACGGATCCTACGAGCAGTACTTC. Residues: CASLDGSYEQYF.

The J gene is TRBJ2-3, the V gene TRBV21-1; the tabulated D call, TRBD2, remains unverified against the DNA. TRBV21-1 corresponds to a pseudogene. CDR3 length: 17 amino acids. The CDR3 loop is CASSKEGEREDSDTQYF. The CDR3 DNA reads TGTGCCAGCAGCAAAGAGGGGGAGCGGGAGGATTCAGATACGCAGTATTTT.

This clone has just one count. The chain carries TRBV30 and TRBJ2-5; 7 bases are shared with TRBD1. The V gene end was trimmed by 4 bases and the J gene end by 1 base; junction bases not matched to a gene: 6. Germline-derived CDR1 and CDR2 are GTSNPN and SVGIG (reference sequence). The CDR3 runs to 14 residues. The CDR3 sequence: CAWNRDRGQETQYF. CDR3 DNA sequence: TGTGCCTGGAATAGGGACAGAGGCCAAGAGACCCAGTACTTC. Using reference TRBV30 and TRBJ2-5 for the parts outside the CDR3, the full variable domain is SQTIHQWPATLVQPVGSPLSLECTVEGTSNPNLYWYRQAAGRGLQLLFYSVGIGQISSEVPQNLSASRPQDRQFILSSKKLLLSDSGFYLCAWNRDRGQETQYFGPGTRLLVL.

This clone has only one observation. The DNA of the CDR3 is TGCGCCAGCAGTGATCCGTCCCTGGTCACTGAAGCTTTCTTT. Translation gives CASSDPSLVTEAFF. V usage is TRBV10-1 and J usage is TRBJ1-1, with D unclear. This CDR3 contains 14 residues. Trimming took off 3 bases at V and 4 bases at J, with 12 bases between the two ends. Germline V gene data show CDR1 as WNHNN and CDR2 as SYGVQD (reference sequence).

V and J are TRBV18 and TRBJ1-1; tentatively, D is TRBD1 (6 bases). The CDR3 runs 14 residues. Trimming removed 4 bases at V and 0 bases at J, with 9 bases between. Germline loops: CDR1 KGHSH, CDR2 LQKENI. CDR3 residues: CASSLQGMNTEAFF. CDR3 bases: TGTGCCAGCTCACTTCAGGGGATGAACACTGAAGCTTTCTTT.

V and J are TRBV5-1 and TRBJ1-1; 11 bases align to TRBD1. The V segment lost 3 bases and the J segment 7 bases; nucleotides outside the gene matches: 8. Germline loops: CDR1 SGHRS, CDR2 YFSETQ. CDR3 length: 15 amino acids. The CDR3 sequence: CASSYGTGGEREAFF. Written as DNA, the CDR3 is TGCGCCAGCAGCTACGGGACAGGGGGAGAGCGTGAAGCTTTCTTT.

This sequence joins TRBV7-3 and TRBJ2-1, with 7 bases lining up with TRBD1. This CDR3 is built from 15 residues. The germline V gene has CDR1 SGHTA and CDR2 FQGTGA. V was clipped by 5 bases and J by 5 bases; unmatched bases: 9. This CDR3 reads CASSPNRGPHNEQFF. The CDR3 bases are TGTGCCAGCAGCCCTAACAGGGGCCCCCACAATGAGCAGTTCTTC.

The V call is TRBV6-5, the J call TRBJ2-7, with 7 nucleotides matching TRBD1. The CDR3 loop spans 13 amino acids. The germline CDR1 and CDR2 sequences are MNHEY and SVGAGI. J was trimmed by 5 bases and V by 8 bases; bases with no gene match: 9. The CDR3 spells CASRQGLLNEQYF. Written as DNA, the CDR3 is TGTGCCAGCCGACAGGGCTTGTTGAACGAGCAGTACTTC.

The table lists this clone with a few counts. This rearrangement joins TRBV5-1 to TRBJ1-2; D is unclear. V was shortened by 0 bases and J by 8 bases, with 20 bases between the two germline ends. Germline CDR1 reads SGHRS; CDR2 reads YFSETQ. The CDR3 extends over 16 amino acids. The CDR3 sequence is CASSLAKHHATSGYTF. The CDR3 coding sequence is TGCGCCAGCAGCTTGGCTAAACATCACGCCACCTCCGGCTACACCTTC.

The gene calls are TRBV29-1 and TRBJ2-5, with TRBD2 as a possible D gene (6 bases). The CDR3 has 15 residues. The germline CDR1 and CDR2 sequences are SQVTM and ANQGSEA. Trimming shortened V by 4 bases and J by 0 bases, and 15 bases separated the two germline ends. The CDR3 protein is CSVVPSGGYQETQYF. As DNA, the CDR3 is TGCAGCGTTGTTCCTTCTGGGGGGTACCAAGAGACCCAGTACTTC.

The chain links TRBV6-1 to TRBJ2-7; D might be TRBD2 (7 bases). The germline V gene encodes CDR1 MNHNS and CDR2 SASEGT. CDR3 size: 15 residues. Trimming left V 6 bases short and J 4 bases short, with 19 bases between. CDR3 loop: CASSSLGGRSYEQYF. The CDR3 nucleotides are TGTGCCAGCAGCTCCTTGGGGGGGCGAAGTTACGAGCAGTACTTC.

This clone was observed a handful of times. The chain recombines TRBV12-2 with TRBJ2-1. TRBV12-2 represents a pseudogene. The CDR3 consists of 14 residues. CDR3 nucleotide sequence: TGTGCAAGTCGCTTAGCGGAAAGCTACAATGAGCAGTTCTTC. It codes for CASRLAESYNEQFF.

This rearrangement joins TRBV10-3 to TRBJ2-7; tentatively, D is TRBD2 (6 bases). In germline, CDR1 is ENHRY, CDR2 SYGVKD. This CDR3 comprises 13 residues. The V gene lost 9 bases and the J gene lost 0 bases, with 12 bases spanning the gap. As DNA, the CDR3 is TGTGCCATGGGAGGAGCCAGCTCCTACGAGCAGTACTTC. It is translated as CAMGGASSYEQYF.

This clone was seen a few times. The chain recombines TRBV30 with TRBJ1-2; D gene ambiguous. CDR3 length: 12 residues. Trimming took off 6 bases at V and 4 bases at J, with 12 bases between the two ends. Germline CDR1 and CDR2: GTSNPN and SVGIG (reference sequence). The CDR3 DNA is TGTGCCTGCGCAGAGGGTAGCTATGGCTACACCTTC. Translation gives CACAEGSYGYTF.

The chain has TRBV15 and TRBJ1-2; D unclear. Trimming took 0 bases from V and 4 from J, leaving 9 bases between them. The length of the CDR3 is 14 residues. Germline CDR1 reads LNHNV; CDR2 reads YYDKDF (reference sequence). The CDR3 sequence is CATSRDSVGYGYTF. CDR3 DNA sequence: TGTGCCACCAGCAGAGATAGCGTGGGCTATGGCTACACCTTC.

The genes are TRBV7-3 and TRBJ1-1; D might be TRBD1 (5 bases). Trimming cost V 5 bases and J 1 base, with 11 bases left between them. In germline, CDR1 is SGHTA, CDR2 FQGTGA. The CDR3 is made up of 14 amino acids. The CDR3 DNA is TGTGCCAGCAGCGTTGGACACCCGAACACTGAAGCTTTCTTT. Its protein is CASSVGHPNTEAFF. Using reference TRBV7-3 and TRBJ1-1 for the parts outside the CDR3, the full variable domain is GAGVSQTPSNKVTEKGKYVELRCDPISGHTALYWYRQSLGQGPEFLIYFQGTGAADDSGLPNDRFFAVRPEGSVSTLKIQRTERGDSAVYLCASSVGHPNTEAFFGQGTRLTVV.

The V call is TRBV5-8, the J call TRBJ1-3; D is undetermined. Between the trimmed V and J ends, which lost 0 bases and 2 bases, there was a span of 12 bases. Germline CDR1 and CDR2: SGHTS and YDEGEE. There are 16 residues in the CDR3. The CDR3, as DNA: TGTGCCAGCAGCTTGGCGGGAAAGTTTACTGGAAACACCATATATTTT. Its protein product is CASSLAGKFTGNTIYF.

The V call is TRBV4-2, the J call TRBJ2-7; perhaps TRBD2 as D (5 bases). Trimming took off 1 base at V and 6 bases at J, with 13 bases between the two ends. CDR3 length: 14 amino acids. Germline V lookup: CDR1 LGHNA, CDR2 YNFKEQ. CDR3 sequence: CASSQATGSLEQYF. CDR3 coding DNA: TGTGCCAGCAGCCAAGCAACGGGATCTCTCGAGCAGTACTTC.

The chain is built from TRBV6-5 and TRBJ2-1; D is possibly TRBD1 (5 bases). The length of the CDR3 is 13 residues. V gave up 8 bases and J gave up 6 bases, with 14 bases separating them. Germline V gene lookup returns CDR1 MNHEY and CDR2 SVGAGI. The CDR3 region is CASVGAYLNEQFF. CDR3 in DNA: TGTGCCAGCGTTGGGGCTTATCTCAATGAGCAGTTCTTC.

This chain links TRBV25-1 with TRBJ2-1; no clear D gene. Germline loops: CDR1 MGHDK, CDR2 SYGVNS. CDR3 length: 12 residues. V lost 7 bases and J lost 1, with 5 bases in between. The chain's CDR3 is CASTQSYNEQFF. CDR3 nucleotides: TGTGCCAGCACCCAGTCCTACAATGAGCAGTTCTTC.

The genes are TRBV6-1 and TRBJ1-2; 8 nucleotides align to TRBD1. This CDR3 is 13 amino acids long. Germline-derived CDR1 and CDR2 are MNHNS and SASEGT. J was trimmed by 5 bases and V by 6 bases; bases with no gene match: 5. The DNA for the CDR3 is TGTGCCAGCAGCCAGGGGGCGAGATATGGCTACACCTTC. This translates into CASSQGARYGYTF.

The V call is TRBV19, the J call TRBJ1-1, with 9 nucleotides matching TRBD1. CDR1 is LNHDA, CDR2 SQIVND, per germline (reference sequence). CDR3 length equals 12 residues. V shed 7 bases and J 5 bases; nucleotides not matched to a gene: 2. CDR3 nucleotides: TGTGCCAGTAACAGGGGGCTGACTGAAGCTTTCTTT. Protein: CASNRGLTEAFF. The full variable domain, its missing parts supplied by reference TRBV19 and TRBJ1-1, is DGGITQSPKYLFRKEGQNVTLSCEQNLNHDAMYWYRQDPGQGLRLIYYSQIVNDFQKGDIAEGYSVSREKKESFPLTVTSAQKNPTAFYLCASNRGLTEAFFGQGTRLTVV.

This clone appeared a few times. The chain employs TRBV28 and TRBJ1-2; D might be TRBD1 (6 bases). CDR3 size: 14 residues. Between the trimmed V and J ends, which lost 5 bases and 0 bases, there was a span of 10 bases. Per the germline V gene, CDR1 is MDHEN and CDR2 is SYDVKM. The CDR3 nucleotides read TGTGCCAGCAGTCGCCCAGGGGCTAACTATGGCTACACCTTC. Translation gives CASSRPGANYGYTF.

J is TRBJ2-1 and V is TRBV7-9; D possibly corresponds to TRBD2 (5 bases). The germline CDR1 and CDR2 sequences are SEHNR and FQNEAQ (reference sequence). The CDR3 has 12 amino acids. V lost 4 bases to trimming and J lost 8 bases, with 9 bases between them. The CDR3: CASSYTGDEQFF. As DNA, the CDR3 is TGTGCCAGCAGCTACACCGGGGATGAGCAGTTCTTC.

CDR3 region: CASSSQKQGNTEAFF. CDR3 bases: TGTGCCAGCAGTTCCCAAAAACAGGGGAACACTGAAGCTTTCTTT. The chain carries TRBV6-5 and TRBJ1-1, with a possible D match to TRBD1 (6 bases). The CDR3 runs 15 residues. Germline CDR1 reads MNHEY; CDR2 reads SVGAGI. V dropped 4 bases and J dropped 1 base, with 13 bases sitting between them.

The chain employs TRBV30 and TRBJ1-2; no clear D. The CDR3 totals 14 residues. V was pared by 2 bases and J by 5 bases, with 15 bases between. Germline assignment: CDR1 GTSNPN and CDR2 SVGIG (reference sequence). This chain's CDR3 is CAWSQLGERYGYTF. The CDR3 DNA is TGTGCCTGGAGTCAACTCGGGGAAAGATATGGCTACACCTTC.